This T cell receptor beta chain was retrieved from a study of regulatory T cells in long-lasting Graves disease. Study-wide results and caveats: Because few samples were included, accuracy may have been lower. A greater number of public clonotypes (roughly 2,700) was shared by persistent patients than by new patients (around 960).

Of note for this clonotype: Its antigen is not known.

Time point given: persistent/refractory GD, antithyroid drugs over 5 years with positive TRAb. Construction of the TCR library relied on RNA isolated from PBMCs. The EDTA tubes were filled with approximately 10 milliliters of drawn peripheral blood. Building the TCR beta libraries relied on iRepertoire HTBI primers, and CDR3 regions underwent Arm-PCR. One entry per CDR3 protein results from TCRdb running MiXCR on the multiplex PCR reads. Among hundreds of thousands of distinct CDR3 sequences, roughly 21% were seen once, and the ten largest hold around an eighth. Sequenced here: peripheral blood mononuclear cells (PBMCs), sampled when the disease was refractory, from a patient treated with antithyroid drugs. The sequence was obtained from a female donor with Graves disease.

CDR3 in DNA: TGCAGTGCTAGTTACGGGACTAGCGGGGCCTACGAGCAGTACTTC. Translated, it gives CSASYGTSGAYEQYF. V usage is TRBV20-1 and J usage is TRBJ2-7; 13 bases are shared with TRBD2. J lost 2 bases, V lost 3 bases, and 4 bases had no gene match. The CDR3 length is 15 residues. Germline CDR1 reads DFQATT; CDR2 reads SNEGSKA (reference sequence).